Listed below are T cell receptor beta chains from one sample, sequenced in a study of CD8 T cells in ankylosing spondylitis. TCRdb used MiXCR to reprocess the 5' RACE reads, holding one entry per CDR3 protein. Here the sample spans around 300,000 distinct CDR3 sequences, roughly 14% being singletons. Sequenced input: blood, either unsorted or a sorted T cell fraction (not recorded which). The receptor set was obtained from a male donor with ankylosing spondylitis or in good health (not recorded which). CDR3s include the opening cysteine and the closing phenylalanine or tryptophan. D genes are given only for firm matches. A clone size is listed for some rows: how often the clone was seen (once, few, many), or a class if it is expanded.

D gene | J gene | clone size | V gene | CDR3 DNA | CDR3 protein
NA | TRBJ2-1 | few | TRBV3-1 | TGTGCCAGCAGCCAAGATCAGCTAGCACTGATCTCCTACAATGAGCAGTTCTTC | CASSQDQLALISYNEQFF
TRBD2 | TRBJ2-5 | NA | TRBV14 | TGTGCCAGTTCTAAAGCGGGAGTCCGGGAGACCCAGTACTTC | CASSKAGVRETQYF
TRBD2 | TRBJ2-7 | few | TRBV5-1 | TGCGCCAGCACCCCAGGACTAGCGGGAGTTTACGAGCAGTACTTC | CASTPGLAGVYEQYF
NA | TRBJ2-3 | many | TRBV5-1 | TGCGCCAGCAGCTTATTCGCCGGAGAAGATACGCAGTATTTT | CASSLFAGEDTQYF
TRBD1 | TRBJ1-1 | NA | TRBV6-6 | TGTGCCAGCAACGACAGGGGGACTGAAGCTTTCTTT | CASNDRGTEAFF
NA | TRBJ2-6 | NA | TRBV10-3 | TGTGCCACAGTGGACTCTGGGGCCAACGTCCTGACTTTC | CATVDSGANVLTF
NA | TRBJ1-1 | few | TRBV10-3 | TGTGCCACCGGACAGAGTAACACTGAAGCTTTCTTT | CATGQSNTEAFF
TRBD2 | TRBJ2-1 | NA | TRBV3-1 | TGTGCCAGCAGCCCCGGGACTAGCGGGGGAGTCACCAATGAGCAGTTCTTC | CASSPGTSGGVTNEQFF
TRBD2 | TRBJ2-3 | NA | TRBV20-1 | TGCAGTGCTAGCCCGGGGACTAGCGGCACAGATACGCAGTATTTT | CSASPGTSGTDTQYF
TRBD2 | TRBJ2-2 | NA | TRBV12-3/TRBV12-4 | TGTGCCAGCAGCCGAGGACTAGAATCCGGGGAGCTGTTTTTT | CASSRGLESGELFF
TRBD2 | TRBJ2-3 | few | TRBV5-8 | TGTGCCAGCAGCCGGGGACTAGCGGGATTAACCACAGATACGCAGTATTTT | CASSRGLAGLTTDTQYF
NA | TRBJ2-7 | few | TRBV12-3/TRBV12-4 | TGTGCCAGCAGTCTGACCCCCTACGAGCAGTACTTC | CASSLTPYEQYF
TRBD1 | TRBJ2-7 | NA | TRBV3-1 | TGTGCCAGCAGCCAAGGTCCGGGACAGAGCTACGAGCAGTACTTC | CASSQGPGQSYEQYF
TRBD1 | TRBJ1-3 | few | TRBV15 | TGTGCCACCAGTCCCCGGGGTGGGACAGACCTCTCTGGAAACACCATATATTTT | CATSPRGGTDLSGNTIYF
TRBD1 | TRBJ2-2 | NA | TRBV3-1 | TGTGCCAGCAGCCAGATCTCACAGGGGGCGGTCGGGGAGCTGTTTTTT | CASSQISQGAVGELFF
NA | TRBJ1-1 | many | TRBV5-1 | TGTGCCAGCAGCTTACAGGGATTTAACACTGAAGCTTTCTTT | CASSLQGFNTEAFF
NA | TRBJ1-4 | few | TRBV5-5 | TGTGCCAGCAGCTTGGGGGCCAAGGGTGCAACTAATGAAAAACTGTTTTTT | CASSLGAKGATNEKLFF
NA | TRBJ1-2 | NA | TRBV12-3/TRBV12-4 | TGTGCCAGCAGTTTAAGAGGGGCTCCTAACTATGGCTACACCTTC | CASSLRGAPNYGYTF
TRBD2 | TRBJ2-1 | NA | TRBV5-1 | TGCGCCAGCAGCCTGAATGGCGGGAGCGGCGATGAGCAGTTCTTC | CASSLNGGSGDEQFF
TRBD2 | TRBJ2-3 | NA | TRBV5-1 | TGCGCCAGCAGCAAGGGGACTAGCGGGGGCGGCACAGATACGCAGTATTTT | CASSKGTSGGGTDTQYF
NA | TRBJ1-2 | few | TRBV10-2 | TGCGCCAGCAGTGACAGGTCTAACTATGGCTACACCTTC | CASSDRSNYGYTF
NA | TRBJ2-2 | NA | TRBV12-3/TRBV12-4 | TGTGCCAGCAGTTTATCGGGACGACAAGCGAACACCGGGGAGCTGTTTTTT | CASSLSGRQANTGELFF
TRBD1 | TRBJ2-1 | NA | TRBV4-2 | TGTGCCAGCAGCCAAACGGACAGGAGCTCCTACAATGAGCAGTTCTTC | CASSQTDRSSYNEQFF
NA | TRBJ2-1 | NA | TRBV20-1 | TGCAGTGCTAGACCCTTTTTGGCCGTAGACAATGAGCAGTTCTTC | CSARPFLAVDNEQFF
NA | TRBJ2-1 | few | TRBV5-1 | TGCGCCAGCGCTGGCGGCAGTTTTGAGATTTATGAGCAGTTCTTC | CASAGGSFEIYEQFF
TRBD1 | TRBJ2-5 | NA | TRBV6-1 | TGTGCCAGCAGTCCCCCGACAGGGACCCAAGAGACCCAGTACTTC | CASSPPTGTQETQYF
NA | TRBJ2-1 | NA | TRBV29-1 | TGCAGCGTTGAAGCGGCCTTTTCTAATGAGCAGTTCTTC | CSVEAAFSNEQFF
NA | TRBJ2-7 | few | TRBV3-1 | TGTGCCAGCAGCCAAGGAAACTTCTTCTACGAGCAGTACTTC | CASSQGNFFYEQYF
NA | TRBJ1-1 | NA | TRBV28 | TGTGCCAGCAGTCCGCAACTCACAGGGTTAGCTTTCTTT | CASSPQLTGLAFF
NA | TRBJ1-6 | many | TRBV13 | TGTGCCAGCAGCACGAGCGGTTCACCCCTCCACTTT | CASSTSGSPLHF
TRBD1 | TRBJ2-3 | few | TRBV11-1 | TGTGCCAGCAGCGCCGGACAGGGGGCACGGGGGGGCACAGATACGCAGTATTTT | CASSAGQGARGGTDTQYF